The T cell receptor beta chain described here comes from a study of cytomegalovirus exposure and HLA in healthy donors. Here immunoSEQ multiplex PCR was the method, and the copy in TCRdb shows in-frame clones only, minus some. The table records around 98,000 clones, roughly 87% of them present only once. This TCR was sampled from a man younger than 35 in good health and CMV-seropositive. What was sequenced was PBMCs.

This CDR3 reads CASSRLGTRSGYEQYF. CDR3 bases: TGTGCCAGCAGCAGACTCGGGACTAGATCTGGCTACGAGCAGTACTTC. The rearrangement uses TRBV21-1 and TRBJ2-7; the D call of TRBD2 is as the table states it, not checked on the DNA. TRBV21-1 is a pseudogene segment. The CDR3 contains 16 residues.